This T cell receptor (beta chain) is drawn from a study of identical twins. One entry per CDR3 protein, called by TCRdb with MiXCR from the 5' RACE reads. The sample carries around 450,000 distinct CDR3 sequences, around 14% recorded once. There are 17 residues in the CDR3. Germline CDR1 is SQVTM and CDR2 is ANQGSEA. The ends lost 1 base at V and 4 bases at J; junction bases unmatched: 11. This clonotype appeared a few times. The data were also submitted as part of a second study, on yellow fever vaccine responses in identical twins.

Source material: CD4+ T cells sorted from blood. The sequence came from a young woman in good health. The V gene is TRBV29-1, the J gene TRBJ2-7; 12 bases are shared with TRBD2. CDR3 nucleotide sequence: TGCAGCGTTGAAGGCGATGGGGCTAGCGGGAGGGTTTACGAGCAGTACTTC. It translates to CSVEGDGASGRVYEQYF.